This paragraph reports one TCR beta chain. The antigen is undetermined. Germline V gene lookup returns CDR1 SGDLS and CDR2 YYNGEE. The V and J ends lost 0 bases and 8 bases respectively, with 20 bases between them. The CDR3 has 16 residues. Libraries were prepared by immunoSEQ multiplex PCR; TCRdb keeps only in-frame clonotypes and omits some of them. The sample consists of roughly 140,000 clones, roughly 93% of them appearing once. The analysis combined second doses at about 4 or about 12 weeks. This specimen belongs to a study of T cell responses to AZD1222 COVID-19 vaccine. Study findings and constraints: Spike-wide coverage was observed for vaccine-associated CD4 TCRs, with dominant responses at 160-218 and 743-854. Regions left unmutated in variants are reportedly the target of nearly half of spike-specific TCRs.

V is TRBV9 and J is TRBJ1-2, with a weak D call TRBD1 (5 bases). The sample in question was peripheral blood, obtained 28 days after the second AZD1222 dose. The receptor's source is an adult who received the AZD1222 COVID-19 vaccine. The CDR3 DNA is TGTGCCAGCAGCGTAGCTAAGGGACCTGAGGCGGAAGGCTACACCTTC. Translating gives CASSVAKGPEAEGYTF. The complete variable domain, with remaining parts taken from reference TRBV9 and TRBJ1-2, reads DSGVTQTPKHLITATGQRVTLRCSPRSGDLSVYWYQQSLDQGLQFLIQYYNGEERAKGNILERFSAQQFPDLHSELNLSSLELGDSALYFCASSVAKGPEAEGYTFGSGTRLTVV.